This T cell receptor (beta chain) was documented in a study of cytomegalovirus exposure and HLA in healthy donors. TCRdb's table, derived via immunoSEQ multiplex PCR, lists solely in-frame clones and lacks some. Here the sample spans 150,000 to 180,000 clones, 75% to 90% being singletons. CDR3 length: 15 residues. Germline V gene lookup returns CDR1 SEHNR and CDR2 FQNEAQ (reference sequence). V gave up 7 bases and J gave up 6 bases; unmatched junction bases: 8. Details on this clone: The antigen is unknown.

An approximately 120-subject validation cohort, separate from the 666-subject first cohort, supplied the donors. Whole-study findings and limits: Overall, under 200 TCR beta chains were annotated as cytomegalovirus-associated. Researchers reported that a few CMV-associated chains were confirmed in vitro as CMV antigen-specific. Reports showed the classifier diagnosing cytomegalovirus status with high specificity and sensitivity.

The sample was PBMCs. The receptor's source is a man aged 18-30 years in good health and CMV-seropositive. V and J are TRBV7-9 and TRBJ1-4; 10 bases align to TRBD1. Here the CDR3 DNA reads TGTGCCAGCACCCCCGCCGGGACAGGGGATGAAAAACTGTTTTTT. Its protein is CASTPAGTGDEKLFF.